The rows below give T cell receptor beta chains drawn from one sample of a study of T cells in Graves' hyperthyroidism and ophthalmopathy. TCRdb reanalysed the multiplex PCR reads using MiXCR and keeps one entry per CDR3 protein. The sample gives hundreds of thousands of distinct CDR3 sequences, less than 25% of which show up once; around 10% is in the top ten. The sequencing sample was made of blood. All receptors derive from a young woman with Graves' ophthalmopathy. The CDR3 runs from the conserved cysteine through the conserved F or W. The D gene is left open where the match is weak. Clone size is shown for a subset of rows, as once, few, many or a class of expanded clone.

len: 14
v_gene: TRBV12-3/TRBV12-4
d_gene: TRBD1
abundance: many
j_gene: TRBJ2-7
CDR3nt: TGTGCCAGCAGTTTAGACAGGGGGTATCACGAGCAGTACTTC
CDR3aa: CASSLDRGYHEQYF

len: 12
v_gene: TRBV29-1
d_gene: NA
abundance: many
j_gene: TRBJ2-7
CDR3nt: TGCAGCGTTGCCCAGTTCTCCTACGAGCAGTACTTC
CDR3aa: CSVAQFSYEQYF

len: 14
v_gene: TRBV7-3
d_gene: NA
abundance: many
j_gene: TRBJ2-5
CDR3nt: TGTGCCAGCAGCACCTGGGGCGGACAAGAGACCCAGTACTTC
CDR3aa: CASSTWGGQETQYF

len: 15
v_gene: TRBV27
d_gene: NA
abundance: many
j_gene: TRBJ2-7
CDR3nt: TGTGCCAGCAGTCAGACAGAAACTCGCTCCTACGAGCAGTACTTC
CDR3aa: CASSQTETRSYEQYF

len: 13
v_gene: TRBV20-1
d_gene: TRBD2
abundance: many
j_gene: TRBJ2-7
CDR3nt: TGCAGTGCTAGGGGGACTAGCTCTTCCGAGCAGTACTTC
CDR3aa: CSARGTSSSEQYF

len: 16
v_gene: TRBV6-1
d_gene: NA
abundance: many
j_gene: TRBJ1-1
CDR3nt: TGTGCCAGCAGTGACGGTATAGCAACACCTAACACTGAAGCTTTCTTT
CDR3aa: CASSDGIATPNTEAFF

len: 14
v_gene: TRBV10-2
d_gene: NA
abundance: once
j_gene: TRBJ2-7
CDR3nt: TGCGCCAGCAGTGAATTGACGGTTCCCTACGAGCAGTACTTC
CDR3aa: CASSELTVPYEQYF

len: 16
v_gene: TRBV18
d_gene: NA
abundance: NA
j_gene: TRBJ2-7
CDR3nt: TGTGCCAGCTCACCACGCGCGCCAGGCCGTCCCTACGAGCAGTACTTC
CDR3aa: CASSPRAPGRPYEQYF

len: 15
v_gene: TRBV6-1
d_gene: TRBD1
abundance: many
j_gene: TRBJ1-5
CDR3nt: TGTGCCAGCAGTAGCAGGGCAGGGGGCGACCAGCCCCAGCATTTT
CDR3aa: CASSSRAGGDQPQHF

len: 15
v_gene: TRBV15
d_gene: NA
abundance: few
j_gene: TRBJ2-5
CDR3nt: TGTGCCACCAGCAGAGATCAAGGCACCCGAGGTGGCCAGTACTTC
CDR3aa: CATSRDQGTRGGQYF

len: 14
v_gene: TRBV12-3/TRBV12-4
d_gene: NA
abundance: few
j_gene: TRBJ1-5
CDR3nt: TGTGCCAGCAGTTTCTCAGGGTCTGATCAGCCCCAGCATTTT
CDR3aa: CASSFSGSDQPQHF

len: 14
v_gene: TRBV28
d_gene: NA
abundance: many
j_gene: TRBJ2-7
CDR3nt: TGTGCCAGCAGTTTATACGGGGCCTCCTACGAGCAGTACTTC
CDR3aa: CASSLYGASYEQYF

len: 16
v_gene: TRBV11-2
d_gene: NA
abundance: NA
j_gene: TRBJ2-7
CDR3nt: TGTGCCAGCAGCACATTTTACGAAGGGGACACCTACGAGCAGTACTTC
CDR3aa: CASSTFYEGDTYEQYF

len: 15
v_gene: TRBV6-1
d_gene: NA
abundance: many
j_gene: TRBJ2-2
CDR3nt: TGTGCCAGCACCCCAAGGAGGGAGAACACCGGGGAGCTGTTTTTT
CDR3aa: CASTPRRENTGELFF

len: 15
v_gene: TRBV19
d_gene: TRBD1
abundance: many
j_gene: TRBJ2-7
CDR3nt: TGTGCCAGTAGTACCCTAATGGGACAGAACTACGAGCAGTACTTC
CDR3aa: CASSTLMGQNYEQYF

len: 16
v_gene: TRBV4-1
d_gene: NA
abundance: few
j_gene: TRBJ1-2
CDR3nt: TGCGCCAGCAGCCAAGTAGACCCCATATGGTCATCCGGCTACACCTTC
CDR3aa: CASSQVDPIWSSGYTF

len: 16
v_gene: TRBV12-3/TRBV12-4
d_gene: TRBD2
abundance: NA
j_gene: TRBJ2-5
CDR3nt: TGTGCCAGCAGTCCATATTGGGCGGGGGGGCGAGAGACCCAGTACTTC
CDR3aa: CASSPYWAGGRETQYF

len: 12
v_gene: TRBV7-8
d_gene: NA
abundance: many
j_gene: TRBJ1-5
CDR3nt: TGTGCCAGCAGCTCCGGCCGCCAGCCCCAGCATTTT
CDR3aa: CASSSGRQPQHF

len: 13
v_gene: TRBV2
d_gene: TRBD1
abundance: few
j_gene: TRBJ2-7
CDR3nt: TGTGCCAGCGAACGGGACAGGGCCTACGAGCAGTACTTC
CDR3aa: CASERDRAYEQYF

len: 13
v_gene: TRBV15
d_gene: NA
abundance: many
j_gene: TRBJ2-5
CDR3nt: TGTGCCACCACCCTGACAGGAAGAGAGACCCAGTACTTC
CDR3aa: CATTLTGRETQYF

len: 15
v_gene: TRBV12-3/TRBV12-4
d_gene: TRBD1
abundance: NA
j_gene: TRBJ1-6
CDR3nt: TGTGCCAACAGAAGCTACAGGGGCAATAATTCACCCCTCCACTTT
CDR3aa: CANRSYRGNNSPLHF

len: 14
v_gene: TRBV27
d_gene: NA
abundance: many
j_gene: TRBJ2-2
CDR3nt: TGTGCCAGCAGTCCCCAACAGGGACCCGGGGAGCTGTTTTTT
CDR3aa: CASSPQQGPGELFF

len: 11
v_gene: TRBV30
d_gene: TRBD1
abundance: many
j_gene: TRBJ1-1
CDR3nt: TGTGCCTGGAGTGTACAGGGGAAAACTTTCTTT
CDR3aa: CAWSVQGKTFF

len: 14
v_gene: TRBV12-3/TRBV12-4
d_gene: NA
abundance: many
j_gene: TRBJ1-2
CDR3nt: TGTGCCAGCAGTGGGCGTTGGACTTCGTCTGACTACACCTTC
CDR3aa: CASSGRWTSSDYTF

len: 16
v_gene: TRBV7-9
d_gene: TRBD1
abundance: many
j_gene: TRBJ2-5
CDR3nt: TGTGCCAGCAGCTCCCTCAGGGGGCATAAACAAGAGACCCAGTACTTC
CDR3aa: CASSSLRGHKQETQYF

len: 13
v_gene: TRBV20-1
d_gene: NA
abundance: few
j_gene: TRBJ2-7
CDR3nt: TGCAGTGCAACCAGGACATTCTCCTACGAGCAGTACTTC
CDR3aa: CSATRTFSYEQYF

len: 15
v_gene: TRBV15
d_gene: NA
abundance: many
j_gene: TRBJ1-1
CDR3nt: TGTGCCACCAGCAGCTTGACAGAAGCAAACACTGAAGCTTTCTTT
CDR3aa: CATSSLTEANTEAFF

len: 14
v_gene: TRBV4-2
d_gene: NA
abundance: many
j_gene: TRBJ1-1
CDR3nt: TGTGCCAGCAGCCAAGGGGGCGGGAACACTGAAGCTTTCTTT
CDR3aa: CASSQGGGNTEAFF

len: 15
v_gene: TRBV6-2/TRBV6-3
d_gene: NA
abundance: few
j_gene: TRBJ2-7
CDR3nt: TGTGCCAGCAGTTACACGACAGCTGAATCGTACGAGCAGTACTTC
CDR3aa: CASSYTTAESYEQYF